The source of this TCR beta chain is a study of cytomegalovirus exposure and HLA in healthy donors. The CDR3 extends over 15 amino acids. Trimming at V came to 7 bases and at J to 6 bases, leaving 14 bases not matched to a gene. The germline gives CDR1 MNHNS, CDR2 SASEGT. Primers included in the PCR were 60 Vbeta and 13 Jbeta primers. The protocol was immunoSEQ multiplex PCR, while the TCRdb copy is restricted to in-frame clones and leaves out a portion. The sample includes 130,000 or so clones, around 59% seen only once; the top ten take around 1.9%. The sequence came from a male donor in good health and CMV-seronegative. The gene calls are TRBV6-1 and TRBJ2-7; 8 positions match TRBD1. Material for sequencing was PBMCs. The DNA of the CDR3 is TGTGCCAGCAATCCGTTCGACAGGGGTCAAGGCGAGCAGTACTTC. This gives the protein CASNPFDRGQGEQYF.